Presented here are 2 T cell receptor beta chains from one specimen sequenced in a study of CD8 T cells in Susac syndrome. The RNA, about 0.45 to 1 ug, was put through reverse transcription using random hexamers. MiXCR, applied by TCRdb to the immunoSEQ multiplex PCR reads, yields one record per CDR3 protein. The profile shows under 250,000 distinct CDR3 sequences, roughly 93% of them singletons. Sequenced input: CD4+ T cells from PBMCs. The source of these receptors is a human donor with multiple sclerosis.

The chain combines TRBV6-6 with TRBJ1-5; D might be TRBD1 (6 bases). V was trimmed by 2 bases and J by 1 base, leaving 9 bases between them. The germline V gene has CDR1 MNHNY and CDR2 SVGAGI (reference sequence). The CDR3 has 15 residues. In nucleotides, the CDR3 is TGTGCCAGCAGTTACCCACAGGGCAGCAATCAGCCCCAGCATTTT. It is translated as CASSYPQGSNQPQHF.

The chain joins TRBV25-1 to TRBJ2-5; weak D call: TRBD2 (5 bases). The germline CDR1 and CDR2 sequences are MGHDK and SYGVNS. The CDR3 runs 16 residues. V was trimmed by 2 bases and J by 1 base, leaving 14 bases between them. CDR3 residues: CASSERVARSQETQYF. The CDR3 DNA sequence: TGTGCCAGCAGTGAACGTGTAGCGAGGTCCCAAGAGACCCAGTACTTC.